Following are 20 T cell receptor beta chains from one sample sequenced in a study of T cell responses to AZD1222 COVID-19 vaccine. TCRdb's copy holds only in-frame clones and misses some; the assay was immunoSEQ multiplex PCR. Of some 170,000 clones in the sample, approximately 93% were seen once. Here the sequenced sample was peripheral blood, taken on day 0 of AZD1222 vaccination. The source is an adult in good health.

The chain joins TRBV10-2 to TRBJ1-5; TRBD1 might be the D (5 bases). Germline CDR1 and CDR2: WSHSY and SAAADI. The ends were cut back, 0 bases at V and 10 bases at J, with 13 bases in the middle. The CDR3 has 14 residues. The CDR3 here is CASSESGTYKPQHF. In DNA, the CDR3 is TGCGCCAGCAGTGAGTCTGGGACCTATAAACCCCAGCATTTT.

The chain combines TRBV5-1 with TRBJ2-7, with 7 bases that match TRBD1. CDR3 size: 14 residues. Trimming cost V 0 bases and J 4 bases; bases outside gene matches: 4. CDR1 and CDR2 (germline): SGHRS, YFSETQ. The CDR3 DNA reads as TGCGCCAGCAGCTTGGGACAGGGTTTTTACGAGCAGTACTTC. Protein product: CASSLGQGFYEQYF.

This chain connects TRBV7-9 to TRBJ1-2; D perhaps matches TRBD1 (5 bases). The CDR3 sequence is 14 residues long. V lost 1 base to trimming and J lost 4 bases, with 10 bases between them. In germline, CDR1 is SEHNR, CDR2 FQNEAQ (reference sequence). In nucleotides, the CDR3 is TGTGCCAGCAGCTTAGGGGGAGGGACCTATGGCTACACCTTC. Protein: CASSLGGGTYGYTF.

The chain recombines TRBV28 with TRBJ1-2, with D unclear. This CDR3 comprises 14 residues. The ends were cut back, 2 bases at V and 5 bases at J, with 12 bases in the middle. The germline CDR1 and CDR2 sequences are MDHEN and SYDVKM. In DNA form, the CDR3 reads TGTGCCAGCAGTTTAGGCAGGACGATATATGGCTACACCTTC. Protein sequence: CASSLGRTIYGYTF.

This clone appeared once. This chain uses TRBV15 with TRBJ1-5, with no clear D. The CDR3 extends over 17 amino acids. The germline V gene has CDR1 LNHNV and CDR2 YYDKDF (reference sequence). Deletions cut 5 bases from V and 0 bases from J, with 17 bases between. Here the CDR3 reads CATSEPREHYSNQPQHF. Written as DNA, the CDR3 is TGTGCCACCAGCGAACCCCGTGAGCATTATAGCAATCAGCCCCAGCATTTT.

The genes are TRBV7-8 and TRBJ2-3; the D gene is possibly TRBD1 (5 bases). This CDR3 region has 11 residues. CDR1 is SGHVS and CDR2 is FQNEAQ in the germline V gene. The V end was cut by 9 bases, the J end by 3 bases, with 7 bases between. This CDR3 is CARRTTDTQYF. CDR3 in DNA: TGTGCCAGGCGGACAACAGATACGCAGTATTTT.

The chain employs TRBV5-4 and TRBJ1-2; D possibly corresponds to TRBD1 (5 bases). V lost 4 bases to trimming and J lost 5 bases, with 15 bases between them. The V gene's germline CDR1 is SGHNT and CDR2 YYREEE (reference sequence). The CDR3 runs 14 residues. This CDR3 is CASSQGPNDYGYTF. The CDR3 DNA reads TGTGCCAGCAGCCAGGGACCTAACGATTATGGCTACACCTTC.

V gene TRBV5-1 combines with J gene TRBJ2-4; D could derive from TRBD1 or TRBD2 (5 bases each). The CDR3 has 14 amino acids. The V and J ends lost 3 bases and 6 bases respectively, with 13 bases between them. Germline V gene lookup returns CDR1 SGHRS and CDR2 YFSETQ. This CDR3 is CASSSRAGRNIQYF. CDR3 coding DNA: TGCGCCAGCAGCTCTCGGGCAGGGAGAAACATTCAGTACTTC.

The chain has TRBV30 and TRBJ2-5; no clear D. CDR3 length: 14 residues. Germline V gene data show CDR1 as GTSNPN and CDR2 as SVGIG (reference sequence). V gave up 1 base and J gave up 2 bases, with 11 bases separating them. The CDR3, as DNA: TGTGCCTGGAGTGCCGGACCTGTACAAGAGACCCAGTACTTC. Translating gives CAWSAGPVQETQYF.

CDR3 residues: CASSFPQGQSWAETQYF. DNA for the CDR3: TGTGCCAGCAGTTTCCCGCAGGGACAGTCATGGGCGGAGACCCAGTACTTC. The J gene is TRBJ2-5, the V gene TRBV6-2 or TRBV6-3, with 7 bases aligning to TRBD1. The V segment lost 4 bases and the J segment 5 bases; nucleotides outside the gene matches: 16. In germline, CDR1 is MNHEY, CDR2 SVGEGT. The CDR3 spans 17 residues.

This chain links TRBV11-2 with TRBJ2-5; maybe TRBD2 (7 bases). V lost 8 bases and J lost 5, with 15 bases in between. CDR1 and CDR2 from the germline V gene are SGHAT and FQNNGV. The CDR3 is made up of 13 amino acids. For the CDR3, the DNA is TGTGCCAGCCGAAAGGGGGGGGATGAGACCCAGTACTTC. Translating gives CASRKGGDETQYF.

The chain couples TRBV24-1 to TRBJ2-1; 13 nucleotides line up with TRBD2. CDR1 and CDR2 (germline): KGHDR, SFDVKD. V shed 4 bases and J 4 bases; nucleotides not matched to a gene: 9. The CDR3 runs to 18 residues. The CDR3 is CATSDSRTSGGGYNEQFF. The CDR3 nucleotides read TGTGCCACCAGTGACTCCCGGACTAGCGGGGGAGGATACAATGAGCAGTTCTTC.

The rearrangement uses TRBV30 and TRBJ2-3, with D unresolved. Per the germline V gene, CDR1 is GTSNPN and CDR2 is SVGIG (reference sequence). The CDR3 is made up of 13 amino acids. V gave up 0 bases and J gave up 2 bases, with 6 bases separating them. Here the CDR3 DNA reads TGTGCCTGGAGTGTAATTTTCACAGATACGCAGTATTTT. Its translation is CAWSVIFTDTQYF. Supplemented by reference TRBV30 and TRBJ2-3, the full variable domain reads SQTIHQWPATLVQPVGSPLSLECTVEGTSNPNLYWYRQAAGRGLQLLFYSVGIGQISSEVPQNLSASRPQDRQFILSSKKLLLSDSGFYLCAWSVIFTDTQYFGPGTRLTVL.

The CDR3: CASSFQGTKETQYF. CDR3 coding DNA: TGTGCCAGCAGCTTCCAGGGGACTAAAGAGACCCAGTACTTC. J is TRBJ2-5 and V is TRBV7-3, with D possibly TRBD2 on 7 matching bases. Per the germline V gene, CDR1 is SGHTA and CDR2 is FQGTGA. The CDR3 totals 14 residues. Trimming pared 3 bases from V and 3 bases from J, leaving 11 bases between. Full variable domain (remainder filled in from reference TRBV7-3 and TRBJ2-5): GAGVSQTPSNKVTEKGKYVELRCDPISGHTALYWYRQSLGQGPEFLIYFQGTGAADDSGLPNDRFFAVRPEGSVSTLKIQRTERGDSAVYLCASSFQGTKETQYFGPGTRLLVL.

The chain is built from TRBV2 and TRBJ1-1; 12 nucleotides match TRBD1. V was pared by 3 bases and J by 9 bases, with 8 bases of the junction left unmatched. The CDR3 sequence is 15 residues long. Germline V gene sequence: CDR1 SNHLY, CDR2 FYNNEI. The DNA of the CDR3 is TGTGCCAGCAGTGAGGACGGGGGGACAGGGGGCAAAGCTTTCTTT. Translation gives CASSEDGGTGGKAFF.

The chain has TRBV16 and TRBJ1-4; the D gene is possibly TRBD1 (5 bases). Looked up from germline, CDR1 is KGHSY and CDR2 is FQNENV. There are 13 residues in the CDR3. Between the trimmed V and J ends, which lost 2 bases and 8 bases, there was a span of 9 bases. The CDR3 DNA reads as TGTGCCAGCAGCCAAATCAGGGACGAAAAACTGTTTTTT. Translation gives CASSQIRDEKLFF.

The chain links TRBV9 to TRBJ1-2; D remains ambiguous. The CDR3 is made up of 13 amino acids. V dropped 4 bases and J dropped 4 bases, with 11 bases sitting between them. CDR1 and CDR2 (germline): SGDLS, YYNGEE. The CDR3 loop reads CASSPDPSYGYTF. The DNA for the CDR3 is TGTGCCAGCAGCCCTGACCCGTCCTATGGCTACACCTTC.

This sequence joins TRBV10-3 and TRBJ1-4, with 8 bases that match TRBD1. With 2 bases clipped from V and 8 bases from J, the junction kept 1 base outside the gene matches. Germline assignment: CDR1 ENHRY and CDR2 SYGVKD. The CDR3 runs to 13 residues. The CDR3 reads CAISEGTGEKLFF. The CDR3 nucleotides read TGTGCCATCAGTGAGGGGACAGGAGAAAAACTGTTTTTT.

This chain connects TRBV15 to TRBJ1-2; no clear D. The CDR3 is made up of 12 amino acids. Trimming took off 1 base at V and 2 bases at J, with 2 bases between the two ends. From germline, CDR1 is LNHNV and CDR2 YYDKDF (reference sequence). CDR3 sequence (DNA): TGTGCCACCAGCAGAGCAAACTATGGCTACACCTTC. Translating gives CATSRANYGYTF.

The CDR3 DNA reads as TGCAGTGCTAGTCGTCGGTCCGAGCAGTACTTC. Protein: CSASRRSEQYF. This sequence joins TRBV20-1 and TRBJ2-7; no definite D call. V was cut by 3 bases and J by 6 bases, with 9 bases left in between. The CDR3 loop spans 11 amino acids. Germline CDR1 DFQATT, CDR2 SNEGSKA (reference sequence).